This T cell receptor beta chain came from a study of blood T cell repertoires in COVID-19. Across the whole study: Sites in the United States, Italy and Spain provided acute and convalescent COVID-19 samples. PBMCs, B-cell-depleted T cells, or T cells were the source of the cDNA or gDNA that made up the material.

V lost 4 bases and J lost 3; bases outside the gene matches: 3. Germline V CDR1 and CDR2: LGHDT, YNNKEL (reference sequence). The length of the CDR3 is 15 residues. The protocol was immunoSEQ multiplex PCR, while the TCRdb copy is restricted to in-frame clones and leaves out a portion. Of 300,000 to 350,000 clones listed, around 90% are singletons. The sample taken for sequencing was peripheral blood. The TCR originated in a man between 18 and 35 years old with active or convalescent COVID-19. The rearrangement joins TRBV3-1 (or the pseudogene TRBV3-2) to TRBJ1-6, with 7 bases that match TRBD1. The CDR3 region has the DNA TGTGCCAGCAGCCCTCAGGGGGACTATAATTCACCCCTCCACTTT. Translating gives CASSPQGDYNSPLHF.